This record covers a single T cell receptor (beta chain). Study processing details: Nucleated cell counts were estimated from reference gene primer amplification. Produced via immunoSEQ multiplex PCR; TCRdb's table is partial and in-frame only. V, J and clone size are taken as reported in that table, and D and trimming were inferred from the DNA itself. This sample has approximately 120,000 clones, with roughly 74% found just once. The Seattle site enrolled patients during active infection and followed them longitudinally. With 3 bases removed from V and 5 bases from J, the gap between germline ends came to 14 bases. The CDR3 consists of 15 residues. This specimen belongs to a study of blood T cell repertoires in COVID-19.

The sequence was obtained from a man older than 75 with COVID-19, enrolled during active disease. Material: peripheral blood. The V call is TRBV5-3, the J call TRBJ1-4; possible D gene TRBD1, 5 bases. TRBV5-3 is an open reading frame, and its role is uncertain. Here the CDR3 DNA reads TGTGCCAGAAGCTATTGGCGGGACGGAAATGAAAAACTGTTTTTT. Its translation: CARSYWRDGNEKLFF.